The T cell receptor beta chain under discussion was sequenced for a study of neurological immune-mediated disorders (dated by TCRdb to 2018 to 2020). About the full investigation: Using UMI-based sequencing, the study compared peripheral blood TCR-beta repertoires from patients with HTLV-I-associated myelopathy (HAM/TSP), patients with multiple sclerosis, and healthy controls. Alongside PBMC samples, the set of 106 TCR-beta libraries contained longitudinal samples, technical triplicates, and paired CD4+ and CD8+ T-cell subsets that had been sorted. Of the approximately 66 subjects in the cohort, some 15 were HAM/TSP patients, some 35 were multiple sclerosis patients, and 20 were healthy controls.

What the study reported, not specific to this receptor: No identical CDR3 amino acid sequences were found to be shared among expanded clones across subjects, suggesting that TCR-beta repertoires were private in all groups. The highest TCR clonal expansion was observed in HAM/TSP patients, whereas the lowest was observed in MS patients, even when compared with healthy controls.

For the sorted-subset TCR libraries, the starting material was over 750,000 sorted CD4+ or CD8+ T cells. Peripheral blood was subjected to Ficoll-Hypaque density gradient centrifugation to isolate PBMCs, which were then cryopreserved in liquid nitrogen. The study also sequenced paired sorted CD4+ and CD8+ subsets from healthy controls, HAM/TSP patients and MS patients. cDNA synthesis used template-switch 5'RACE with a primer carrying a 10-nucleotide random unique molecular identifier tagging each TCR transcript. Every sequencing run covered 15-18 subjects and yielded more than 180 million TCR-beta sequences. The RNeasy kit was used for extraction of total RNA. The KAPA Real-time Library Amplification kit was used to amplify TCR-beta VDJ regions with primers for the TCR constant region and the 5'RACE anchor. A first PCR added sample indexes and Illumina adaptors, after which a second PCR increased the library yield. After purification with Ampure beads, the TCR product of roughly 650 bp was size-selected on a 2% E-gel SizeSelection system. Before pooling, library quality was assessed on a Bioanalyzer, concentration was determined with Qubit, and library quantification was performed with the Kapa Library Quantification kit. An Illumina HiSeq 2500 was used to sequence the libraries paired-end at 2 x 150 bp. To increase sequence diversity, about 25-30% phiX was spiked into each library pool. On the study's bioinformatics: Quality-filtered reads were processed with the UMI-based MiGEC pipeline, and over 90% of raw TCR sequences were removed by the MiGEC pipeline during error correction. VDJ genes were aligned to IMGT germline references, and each clonotype was defined by a unique CDR3 amino acid sequence together with V-J genes. Clonal expansion, Shannon diversity, and CDR3 relatedness (CalcPairwiseDistances, ClusterSamples) were evaluated with VDJtools, and phylogenetic trees were built with CLCbio workbench. Expanded clones were defined as having at least 8 unique UMIs, based on coefficient-of-variation modelling across technical triplicates. TCRdb trimmed the raw reads at Q25, called clones with MiXCR and kept productive beta chains. One record per CDR3 amino acid sequence lists the most common genes and DNA. These V and J calls are TCRdb output, not the study's own analysis. In all, the sample holds 15,000 to 20,000 distinct CDR3 sequences, and 7.5% of those were seen once. Roughly 17% of the sample belongs to the ten largest clones.

The table lists this clonotype with many counts. Its antigen target is currently unknown. Base qualities are not recorded, but no much larger clone differs from it by a single base. The TCR sequence derives from a woman under 40 with HTLV-1-associated myelopathy (HAM/TSP). The specimen was CD8+ T cells from blood.

CDR3 reads: CAIRELAGSRDEQYF. The sequenced DNA is TGTGCCATCAGAGAACTAGCGGGGTCAAGAGACGAGCAGTACTTC. The chain uses TRBV10-3 and TRBJ2-7, and 10 junction bases match TRBD2. CDR1 and CDR2 (ENHRY, SYGVKD) derive from the germline V gene. After removal of 6 bases from V and 5 bases from J, the junction retains 10 bases not matched to a gene. The CDR3 has 15 amino acids, counting the end cysteine and phenylalanine. The retained sequence is limited to the CDR3, 45 bases, with the frame set at the first base.